These T cell receptor beta chains were read from a single sample in a study of regulatory T cells in long-lasting Graves disease. TCRdb reprocessed the multiplex PCR reads with MiXCR, giving one entry per CDR3 protein. The table has hundreds of thousands of distinct CDR3 sequences, roughly a sixth seen once. The data were also submitted as part of a second study, on T cells in Graves' hyperthyroidism and ophthalmopathy.

Sample: peripheral blood mononuclear cells (PBMCs), taken at new diagnosis, from a patient treated with antithyroid drugs. Receptors originate from a woman aged 35-65 years with Graves disease. The conserved cysteine and the conserved F or W are not part of the CDR3 here. Fields, in order: J gene, V gene, CDR3 protein.

TRBJ2-5	TRBV27	ASSSWPSGEETQY
TRBJ2-3	TRBV5-4	ASSSRSGTEDTQY
TRBJ2-1	TRBV20-1	SARDLLRAGAYNEQF
TRBJ2-2	TRBV5-5	ASSPLAGGPYTGELF
TRBJ1-2	TRBV24-1	ATSDWKGRNYGYT
TRBJ2-2	TRBV11-2	ASSLRLAGELF
TRBJ2-4	TRBV12-3/TRBV12-4	ASSPRVLQY
TRBJ2-1	TRBV5-1	ASSLEASASYNEQF
TRBJ2-7	TRBV12-3/TRBV12-4	ASSFWGGEAVEQY
TRBJ2-5	TRBV7-3	ASGWQETQY
TRBJ1-3	TRBV9	ASSVGASGNTIY
TRBJ2-1	TRBV7-2	VSSLLVSERVPYNEQF
TRBJ1-6	TRBV2	ASSEGQNNSPLH
TRBJ2-7	TRBV24-1	ATTIRESPLGFYEQY
TRBJ2-7	TRBV3-1	ASSQDPRSSYEQY
TRBJ1-6	TRBV5-1	ASKPDSWDSPLH
TRBJ2-5	TRBV4-1	ASSQVGTPQETQY
TRBJ2-7	TRBV27	ASSPGTGGINEQY
TRBJ2-5	TRBV2	ASSADSAETQY
TRBJ1-2	TRBV10-3	AISVGQGASGYT
TRBJ1-5	TRBV12-3/TRBV12-4	ASREGTSPQH
TRBJ1-1	TRBV6-5	ASSSNLIPNEAF
TRBJ2-1	TRBV11-2	ASSARGSGGAGYNEQF
TRBJ2-3	TRBV27	ASSLRLAGGTQY
TRBJ2-7	TRBV3-1	ASSRGFRSSYEQY
TRBJ2-2	TRBV27	ASSLWTGGGGELF
TRBJ2-5	TRBV20-1	SGQGVRETQY
TRBJ2-3	TRBV14	ASSQDLTDTQY
TRBJ1-2	TRBV5-1	ASSLYPGTGYGYT
TRBJ1-1	TRBV2	ASSVGGRDTEAF
TRBJ2-7	TRBV11-2	ASSLAVSYEQY
TRBJ2-2	TRBV24-1	ATSISGGTGELF
TRBJ2-5	TRBV3-1	ASSQYRQETQY
TRBJ1-1	TRBV20-1	SARDPGNTEAF
TRBJ2-3	TRBV9	ASSGWETDTQY
TRBJ1-6	TRBV7-9	ASSGNQGTGASPLH
TRBJ2-3	TRBV7-6	ASSLSYDTQY
TRBJ2-7	TRBV5-1	ASSYTSGGTYEQY
TRBJ2-1	TRBV12-3/TRBV12-4	ASSPPGGTRPNEQF
TRBJ2-1	TRBV7-7	ASSLDSGQEQF